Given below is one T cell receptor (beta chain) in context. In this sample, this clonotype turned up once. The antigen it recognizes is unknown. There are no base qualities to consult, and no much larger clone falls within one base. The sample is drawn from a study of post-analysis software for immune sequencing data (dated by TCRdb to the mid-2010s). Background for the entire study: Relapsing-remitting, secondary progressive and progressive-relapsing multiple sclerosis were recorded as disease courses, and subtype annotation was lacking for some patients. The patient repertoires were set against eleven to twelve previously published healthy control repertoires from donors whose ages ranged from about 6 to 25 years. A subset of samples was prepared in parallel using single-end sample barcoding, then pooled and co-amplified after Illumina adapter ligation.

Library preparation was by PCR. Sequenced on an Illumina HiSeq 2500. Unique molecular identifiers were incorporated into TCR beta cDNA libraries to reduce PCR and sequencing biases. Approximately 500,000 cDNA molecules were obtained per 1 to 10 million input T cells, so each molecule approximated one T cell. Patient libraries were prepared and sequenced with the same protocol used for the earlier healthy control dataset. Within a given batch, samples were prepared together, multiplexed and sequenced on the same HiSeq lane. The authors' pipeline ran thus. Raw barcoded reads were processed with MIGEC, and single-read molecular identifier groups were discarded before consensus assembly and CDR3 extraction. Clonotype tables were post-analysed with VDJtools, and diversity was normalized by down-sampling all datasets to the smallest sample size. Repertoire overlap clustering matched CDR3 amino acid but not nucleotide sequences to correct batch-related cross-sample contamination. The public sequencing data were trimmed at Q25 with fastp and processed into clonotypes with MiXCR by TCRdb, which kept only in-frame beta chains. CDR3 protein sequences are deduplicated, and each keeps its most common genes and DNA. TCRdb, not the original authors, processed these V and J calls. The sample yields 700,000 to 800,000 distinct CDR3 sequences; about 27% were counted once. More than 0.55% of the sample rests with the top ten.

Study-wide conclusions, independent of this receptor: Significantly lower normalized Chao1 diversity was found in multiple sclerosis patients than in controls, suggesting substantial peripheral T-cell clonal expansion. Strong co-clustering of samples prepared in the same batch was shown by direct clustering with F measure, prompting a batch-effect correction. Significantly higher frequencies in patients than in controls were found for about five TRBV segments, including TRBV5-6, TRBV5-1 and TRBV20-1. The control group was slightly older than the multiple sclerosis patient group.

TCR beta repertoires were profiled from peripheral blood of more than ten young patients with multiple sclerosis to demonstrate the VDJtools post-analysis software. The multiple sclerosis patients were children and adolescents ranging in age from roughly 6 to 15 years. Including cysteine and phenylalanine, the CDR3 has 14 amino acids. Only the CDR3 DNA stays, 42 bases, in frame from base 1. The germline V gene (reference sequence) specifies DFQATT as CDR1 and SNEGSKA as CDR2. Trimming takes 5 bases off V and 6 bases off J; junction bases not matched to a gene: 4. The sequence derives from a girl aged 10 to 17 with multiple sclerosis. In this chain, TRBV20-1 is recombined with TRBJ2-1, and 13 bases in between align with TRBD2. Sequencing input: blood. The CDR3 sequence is CSALGLAGVNEQFF. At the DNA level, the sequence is TGCAGTGCTTTAGGACTAGCGGGGGTCAATGAGCAGTTCTTC.